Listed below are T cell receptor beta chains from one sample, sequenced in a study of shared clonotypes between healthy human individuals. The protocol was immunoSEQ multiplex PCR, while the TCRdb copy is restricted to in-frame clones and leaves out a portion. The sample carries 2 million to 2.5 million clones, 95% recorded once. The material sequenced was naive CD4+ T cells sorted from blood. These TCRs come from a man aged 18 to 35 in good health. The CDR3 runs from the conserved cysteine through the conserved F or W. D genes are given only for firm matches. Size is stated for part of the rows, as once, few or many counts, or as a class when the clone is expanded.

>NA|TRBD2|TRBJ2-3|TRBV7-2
TGTGCCAGCAGCTTACACCCTAGCGGGAGTACGGATACGCAGTATTTT
CASSLHPSGSTDTQYF
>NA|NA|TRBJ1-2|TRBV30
TGTGCCTGGAGTAGTCACTATGGCTACACCTTC
CAWSSHYGYTF
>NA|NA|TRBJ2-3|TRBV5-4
TGTGCCAGCAGCTTGGAGGCGCGAACCGCTAGCACAGATACGCAGTATTTT
CASSLEARTASTDTQYF
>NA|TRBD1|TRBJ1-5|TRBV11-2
TGTGCCAGCAGCCCAGGGGGAGGGCCCCAGCATTTT
CASSPGGGPQHF
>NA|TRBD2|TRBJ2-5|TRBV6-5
TGTGCCAGCAGTTCCCGAAGGTTGCGGGAGGGGGAGACCCAGTACTTC
CASSSRRLREGETQYF
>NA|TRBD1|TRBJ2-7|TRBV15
TGTGCCACCAGCAGAGACGGACAGGCGGGCTACGAGCAGTACTTC
CATSRDGQAGYEQYF
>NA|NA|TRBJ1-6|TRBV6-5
TGTGCCAGCAGTTCGGACAGACTAAATTCACCCCTCCACTTT
CASSSDRLNSPLHF
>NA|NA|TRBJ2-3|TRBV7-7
TGTGCTAGCAGCGCGGGACTCGAGACAGATACGCAGTATTTT
CASSAGLETDTQYF
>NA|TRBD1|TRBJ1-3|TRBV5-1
TGCGCCAGCAGCTTGGAAGGAGGGGGCAGCTCTGGAAACACCATATATTTT
CASSLEGGGSSGNTIYF
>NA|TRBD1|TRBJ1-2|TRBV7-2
TGTGCCAGCAGCGCGGTCAGGGGGCCTGGTAACTATGGCTACACCTTC
CASSAVRGPGNYGYTF
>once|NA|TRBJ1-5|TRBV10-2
TGCGCCAGCACCCGGGACGATTCTCAGCCCCAGCATTTT
CASTRDDSQPQHF
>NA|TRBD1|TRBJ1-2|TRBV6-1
TGTGCCAGCAGTGACACAGGGGGCGCCGACTATGGCTACACCTTC
CASSDTGGADYGYTF
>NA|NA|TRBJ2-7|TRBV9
TGTGCCAGCAGCGTAAAAGAAAGGAGGGCCTACGAGCAGTACTTC
CASSVKERRAYEQYF
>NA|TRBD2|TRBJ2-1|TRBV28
TGTGCCAGCAGTCCCCCCGGGGGAGGGGCTTCCTACAATGAGCAGTTCTTC
CASSPPGGGASYNEQFF
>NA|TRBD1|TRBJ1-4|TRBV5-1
TGCGCCAGCAGCCTGACAGGGGGCCTGGGTAATGAAAAACTGTTTTTT
CASSLTGGLGNEKLFF
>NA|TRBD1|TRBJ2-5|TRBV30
TGTGCCTGGGCTAGACAGGGCGGGGAGACCCAGTACTTC
CAWARQGGETQYF
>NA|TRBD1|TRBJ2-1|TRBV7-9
TGTGCCAGCAGCTTAGCGGGGACAGGGTTCTACAATGAGCAGTTCTTC
CASSLAGTGFYNEQFF
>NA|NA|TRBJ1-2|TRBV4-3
TGCGCCAGCACCGGGGGGCCGAACTATGGCTACACCTTC
CASTGGPNYGYTF
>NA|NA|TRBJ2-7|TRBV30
TGTGCCTGGAGTGTCCAGGTTAGCTCCTACGAGCAGTACTTC
CAWSVQVSSYEQYF
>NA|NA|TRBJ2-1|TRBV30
TGTGCCTGGAAGGGGGGGCCGAATGAGCAGTTCTTC
CAWKGGPNEQFF
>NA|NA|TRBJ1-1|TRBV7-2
TGTGCCAGCAGCTTAGATGAAGCTGAAGCTTTCTTT
CASSLDEAEAFF
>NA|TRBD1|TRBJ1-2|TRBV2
TGTGCCAGCAGTGAAAGGACAGGGGGCTTTATCTATGGCTACACCTTC
CASSERTGGFIYGYTF
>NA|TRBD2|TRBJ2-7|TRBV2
TGTGCCAGCAGTGCTGGGGGGCTAGCGGGAGGCGAGCAGTACTTC
CASSAGGLAGGEQYF
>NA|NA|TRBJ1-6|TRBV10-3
TGTGCCATCAGTGCGACAGGCCTCGCGAATTCACCCCTCCACTTT
CAISATGLANSPLHF
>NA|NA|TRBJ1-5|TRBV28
TGTGCCAGCAGTTCCCGTCTAAGTGGGGGCGGCAATCAGCCCCAGCATTTT
CASSSRLSGGGNQPQHF
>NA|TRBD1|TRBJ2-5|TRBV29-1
TGCAGCGTCTCAGGCGAGGGGGCGGCGGAGACCCAGTACTTC
CSVSGEGAAETQYF
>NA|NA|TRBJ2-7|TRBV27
TGTGCCAGCAGTATCCCAAGCGCCGAGCAGTACTTC
CASSIPSAEQYF
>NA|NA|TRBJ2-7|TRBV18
TGTGCCAGCTCACCACCCGGAGGTCGCTACGAGCAGTACTTC
CASSPPGGRYEQYF
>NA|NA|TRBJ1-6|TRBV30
TGTGCCTGGAGGCCGGGACCGTATAATTCACCCCTCCACTTT
CAWRPGPYNSPLHF
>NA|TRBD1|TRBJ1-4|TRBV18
TGTGCCAGCTCAAAAGGACAGGGGACAACTAATGAAAAACTGTTTTTT
CASSKGQGTTNEKLFF
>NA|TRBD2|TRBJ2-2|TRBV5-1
TGCGCCAGCAGCGAGACTAGCATGAACACCGGGGAGCTGTTTTTT
CASSETSMNTGELFF
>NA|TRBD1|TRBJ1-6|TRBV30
TGTGCCTGGAGTGGACAGGGGGCTAATTCACCCCTCCACTTT
CAWSGQGANSPLHF
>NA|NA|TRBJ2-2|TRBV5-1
TGCGCCAGCAGCCGCGGGACAGCGAACACCGGGGAGCTGTTTTTT
CASSRGTANTGELFF
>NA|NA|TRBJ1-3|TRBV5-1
TGCGCCAGCAGCTTGGAGCCTGGAAACACCATATATTTT
CASSLEPGNTIYF
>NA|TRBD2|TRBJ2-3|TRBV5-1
TGCGCCAGCAGCGAACGCGGGACTAGCGGCCCAGGGGCAGATACGCAGTATTTT
CASSERGTSGPGADTQYF